This TCR beta chain was sequenced in a study of blood T cell repertoires in COVID-19. This CDR3 is 17 amino acids long. Trimming removed 5 bases at V and 1 base at J, with 23 bases between. Germline CDR1 GTSNPN, CDR2 SVGIG (reference sequence). Repertoires were generated with immunoSEQ multiplex PCR, while TCRdb's copy carries only in-frame clones and drops some. The sample has more than 140,000 clones, 75% to 85% seen once; the top ten hold roughly 6.8%. Sequenced sample: peripheral blood. V gene TRBV30 combines with J gene TRBJ2-5; no reliable D call. This clonotype was obtained from a woman in her forties or fifties in a cohort sampled during active or convalescent COVID-19. The CDR3 is CAWAQLVGLTIQETQYF. CDR3 nucleotides: TGTGCCTGGGCCCAGTTGGTTGGGCTGACAATCCAAGAGACCCAGTACTTC.